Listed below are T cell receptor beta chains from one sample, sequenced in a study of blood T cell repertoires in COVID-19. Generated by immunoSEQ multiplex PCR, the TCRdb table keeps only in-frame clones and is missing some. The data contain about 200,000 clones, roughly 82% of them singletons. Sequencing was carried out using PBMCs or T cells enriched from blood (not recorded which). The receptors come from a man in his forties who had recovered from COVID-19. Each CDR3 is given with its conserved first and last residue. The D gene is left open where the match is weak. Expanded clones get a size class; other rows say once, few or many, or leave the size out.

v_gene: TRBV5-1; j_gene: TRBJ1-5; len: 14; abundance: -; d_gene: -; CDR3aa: CASSLGQSNQPQHF; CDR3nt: TGCGCCAGCAGCTTGGGCCAGAGCAATCAGCCCCAGCATTTT
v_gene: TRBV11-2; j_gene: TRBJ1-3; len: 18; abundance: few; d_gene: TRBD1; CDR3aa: CASSFSDRASSEGNTIYF; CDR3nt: TGTGCCAGCAGCTTCTCTGACAGGGCCTCCTCTGAAGGAAACACCATATATTTT
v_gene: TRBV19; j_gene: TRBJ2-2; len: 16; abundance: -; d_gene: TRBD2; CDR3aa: CASSLAGTVSSGELFF; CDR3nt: TGTGCCAGTAGTTTAGCGGGAACAGTTAGCTCCGGGGAGCTGTTTTTT
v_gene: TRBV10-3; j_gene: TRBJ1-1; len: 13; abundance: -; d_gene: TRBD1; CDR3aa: CAIRGTENTEAFF; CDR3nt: TGTGCCATCAGGGGGACAGAGAACACTGAAGCTTTCTTT
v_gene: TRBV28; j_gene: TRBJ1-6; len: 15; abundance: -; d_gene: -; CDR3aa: CASSFGGQENSPLHF; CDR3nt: TGTGCCAGCAGTTTCGGCGGACAAGAAAATTCACCCCTCCACTTT
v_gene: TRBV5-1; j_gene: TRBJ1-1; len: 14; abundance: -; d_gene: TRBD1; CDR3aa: CASSVGQGYTEAFF; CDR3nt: TGCGCCAGCAGTGTCGGACAGGGTTACACTGAAGCTTTCTTT
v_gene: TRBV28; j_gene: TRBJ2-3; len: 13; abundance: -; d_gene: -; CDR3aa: CASLYRELGTQYF; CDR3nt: TGTGCCAGCCTGTACAGGGAACTGGGGACGCAGTATTTT
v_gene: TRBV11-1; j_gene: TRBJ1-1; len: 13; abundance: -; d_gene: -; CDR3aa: CASSLEERTEAFF; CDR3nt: TGTGCCAGCAGCTTAGAAGAGCGGACTGAAGCTTTCTTT
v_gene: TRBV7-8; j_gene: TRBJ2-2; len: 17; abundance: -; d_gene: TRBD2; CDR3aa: CASSSRTGAGRTGELFF; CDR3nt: TGTGCCAGCAGCTCACGCACAGGAGCCGGGAGGACCGGGGAGCTGTTTTTT
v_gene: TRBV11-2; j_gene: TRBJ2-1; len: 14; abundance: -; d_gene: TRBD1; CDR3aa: CASSSRTGYNEQFF; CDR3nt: TGTGCCAGCAGCTCGAGGACAGGCTACAATGAGCAGTTCTTC
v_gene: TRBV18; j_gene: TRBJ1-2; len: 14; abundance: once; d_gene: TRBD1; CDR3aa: CASWPGQGFGGYTF; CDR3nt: TGTGCCAGCTGGCCGGGACAGGGGTTCGGTGGCTACACCTTC
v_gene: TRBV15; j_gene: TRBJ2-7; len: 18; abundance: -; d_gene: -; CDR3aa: CATSRDLDSLLILYEQYF; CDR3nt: TGTGCCACCAGCAGAGATCTGGACAGCCTCTTGATTCTCTACGAGCAGTACTTC
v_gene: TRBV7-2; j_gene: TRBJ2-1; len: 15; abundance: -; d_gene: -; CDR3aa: CASSFQSSAGDEQFF; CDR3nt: TGTGCCAGCAGCTTTCAAAGTAGCGCAGGCGATGAGCAGTTCTTC
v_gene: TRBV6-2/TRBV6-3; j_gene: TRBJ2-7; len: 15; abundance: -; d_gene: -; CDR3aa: CASSYSPDSTYEQYF; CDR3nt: TGTGCCAGCAGTTACTCCCCGGACAGCACCTACGAGCAGTACTTC
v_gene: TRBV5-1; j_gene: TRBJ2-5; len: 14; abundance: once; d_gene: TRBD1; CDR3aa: CASSRLGQGETQYF; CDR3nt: TGCGCCAGCAGCCGCCTGGGACAGGGGGAGACCCAGTACTTC
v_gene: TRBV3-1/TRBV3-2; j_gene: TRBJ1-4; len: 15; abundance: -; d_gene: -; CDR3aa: CASSQAQGAGEKLFF; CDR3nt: TGTGCCAGCAGCCAAGCACAGGGCGCGGGTGAAAAACTGTTTTTT
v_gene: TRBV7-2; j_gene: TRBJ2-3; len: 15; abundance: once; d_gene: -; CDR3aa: CASSSGRGLRDTQYF; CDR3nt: TGTGCCAGCAGCTCCGGTCGGGGATTGCGGGATACGCAGTATTTT
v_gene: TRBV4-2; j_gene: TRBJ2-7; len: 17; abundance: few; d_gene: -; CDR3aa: CASSQGLGAGRFYEQYF; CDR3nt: TGTGCCAGCAGCCAGGGCCTAGGGGCGGGAAGGTTCTACGAGCAGTACTTC
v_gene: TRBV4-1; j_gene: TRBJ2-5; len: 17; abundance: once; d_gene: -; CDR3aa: CASSQDVDSRGGETQYF; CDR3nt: TGCGCCAGCAGCCAAGATGTGGACAGCCGAGGCGGAGAGACCCAGTACTTC
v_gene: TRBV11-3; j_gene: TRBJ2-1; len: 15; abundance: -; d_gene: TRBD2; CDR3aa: CASSRGLAGAEEQFF; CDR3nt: TGTGCCAGCAGCCGCGGACTAGCGGGAGCTGAAGAGCAGTTCTTC
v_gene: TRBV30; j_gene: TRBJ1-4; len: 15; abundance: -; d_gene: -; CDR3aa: CAWSVWLGGNEKLFF; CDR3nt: TGTGCCTGGAGTGTATGGTTGGGGGGTAATGAAAAACTGTTTTTT
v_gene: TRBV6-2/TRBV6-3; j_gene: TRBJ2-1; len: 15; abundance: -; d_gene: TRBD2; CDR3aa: CASSYRTSGYNEQFF; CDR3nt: TGTGCCAGCAGTTACCGGACTAGCGGTTACAATGAGCAGTTCTTC
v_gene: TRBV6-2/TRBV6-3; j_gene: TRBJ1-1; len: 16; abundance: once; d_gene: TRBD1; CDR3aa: CASSYWNRGLNTEAFF; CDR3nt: TGTGCCAGCAGTTACTGGAACAGGGGGTTGAACACTGAAGCTTTCTTT
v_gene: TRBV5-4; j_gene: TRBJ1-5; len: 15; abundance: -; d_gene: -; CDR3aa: CASSLGPGGGMPQHF; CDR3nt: TGTGCCAGCAGCTTGGGGCCCGGGGGAGGTATGCCCCAGCATTTT
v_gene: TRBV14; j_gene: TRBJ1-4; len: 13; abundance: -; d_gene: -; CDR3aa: CASSQRENEKLFF; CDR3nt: TGTGCCAGCAGCCAGAGGGAAAATGAAAAACTGTTTTTT
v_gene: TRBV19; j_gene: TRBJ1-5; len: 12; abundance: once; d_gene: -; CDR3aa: CASSELYQPQHF; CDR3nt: TGTGCCAGTAGCGAGCTGTATCAGCCCCAGCATTTT
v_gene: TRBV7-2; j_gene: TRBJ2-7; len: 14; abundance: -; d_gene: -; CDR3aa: CASSLVFPSYEQYF; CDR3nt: TGTGCCAGCAGCTTAGTCTTTCCCTCCTACGAGCAGTACTTC
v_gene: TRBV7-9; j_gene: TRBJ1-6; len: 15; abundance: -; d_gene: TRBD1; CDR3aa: CASSSGQGSDSPLHF; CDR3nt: TGTGCCAGCAGCTCAGGACAGGGTAGTGATTCACCCCTCCACTTT
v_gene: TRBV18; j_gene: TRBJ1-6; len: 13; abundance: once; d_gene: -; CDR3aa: CASSPDGNSPLHF; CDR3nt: TGTGCCAGCTCACCCGACGGGAATTCACCCCTCCACTTT
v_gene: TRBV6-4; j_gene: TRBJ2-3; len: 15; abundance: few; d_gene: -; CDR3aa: CASSVDGSRTDTQYF; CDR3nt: TGTGCCAGCAGTGTGGACGGGAGCCGCACAGATACGCAGTATTTT
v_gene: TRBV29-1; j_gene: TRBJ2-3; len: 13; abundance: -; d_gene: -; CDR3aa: CSGQTASTDTQYF; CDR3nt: TGCAGCGGACAGACAGCTAGCACAGATACGCAGTATTTT
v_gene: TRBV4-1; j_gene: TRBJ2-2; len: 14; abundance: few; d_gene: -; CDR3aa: CASSQTPGAGELFF; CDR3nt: TGCGCCAGCAGCCAGACTCCTGGAGCCGGGGAGCTGTTTTTT
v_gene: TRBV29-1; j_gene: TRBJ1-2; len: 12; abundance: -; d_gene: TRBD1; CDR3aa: CSVKGQSNGYTF; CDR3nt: TGCAGCGTTAAGGGACAGAGTAATGGCTACACCTTC
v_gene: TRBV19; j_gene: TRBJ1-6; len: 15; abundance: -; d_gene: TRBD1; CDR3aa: CASSNWGTANSPLHF; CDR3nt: TGTGCCAGTAGTAACTGGGGGACAGCCAATTCACCCCTCCACTTT
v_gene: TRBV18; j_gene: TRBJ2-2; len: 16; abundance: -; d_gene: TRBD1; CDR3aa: CASSPLGQVNTGELFF; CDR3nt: TGTGCCAGCTCACCGCTGGGACAGGTTAACACCGGGGAGCTGTTTTTT
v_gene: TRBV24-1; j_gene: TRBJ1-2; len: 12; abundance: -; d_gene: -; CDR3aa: CATSDFTGGYTF; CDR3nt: TGTGCCACCAGTGATTTTACGGGGGGCTACACCTTC
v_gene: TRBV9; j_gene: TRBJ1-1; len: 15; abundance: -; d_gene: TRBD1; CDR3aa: CASSEAPGTGDGAFF; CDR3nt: TGTGCCAGCAGCGAAGCGCCCGGGACAGGGGACGGAGCTTTCTTT
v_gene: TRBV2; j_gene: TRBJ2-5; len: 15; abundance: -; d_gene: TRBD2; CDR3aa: CASSEGREAQEAQYF; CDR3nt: TGTGCCAGCAGTGAAGGGCGGGAGGCACAAGAGGCCCAGTACTTC
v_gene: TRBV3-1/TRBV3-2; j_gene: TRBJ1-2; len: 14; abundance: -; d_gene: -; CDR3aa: CASSQGWRAYGYTF; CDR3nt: TGTGCCAGCAGCCAAGGTTGGAGGGCCTATGGCTACACCTTC
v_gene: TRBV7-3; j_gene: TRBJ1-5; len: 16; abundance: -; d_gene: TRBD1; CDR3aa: CASSPQQGAGNQPQHF; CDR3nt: TGTGCCAGCAGCCCCCAACAGGGGGCCGGCAATCAGCCCCAGCATTTT
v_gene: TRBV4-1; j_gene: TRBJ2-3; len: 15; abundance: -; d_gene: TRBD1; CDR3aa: CASSPDRGGTDTQYF; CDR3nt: TGCGCCAGCAGCCCCGACAGGGGCGGCACAGATACGCAGTATTTT
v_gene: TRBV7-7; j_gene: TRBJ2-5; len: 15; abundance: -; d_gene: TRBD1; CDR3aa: CASSLLGTGRETQYF; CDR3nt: TGTGCCAGCAGCTTATTGGGGACAGGACGAGAGACCCAGTACTTC
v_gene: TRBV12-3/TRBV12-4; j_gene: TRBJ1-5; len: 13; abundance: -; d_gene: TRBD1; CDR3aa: CASSPGTGGPQHF; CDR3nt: TGTGCCAGCAGTCCAGGGACAGGAGGGCCCCAGCATTTT
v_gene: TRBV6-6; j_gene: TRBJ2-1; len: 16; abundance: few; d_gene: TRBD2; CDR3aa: CASSYGGGSGFNEQFF; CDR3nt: TGTGCCAGCAGTTACGGCGGCGGGAGTGGTTTCAATGAGCAGTTCTTC
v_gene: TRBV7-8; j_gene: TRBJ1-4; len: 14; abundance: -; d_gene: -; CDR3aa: CASSLRETLEKLFF; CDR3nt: TGTGCCAGCAGCTTAAGGGAGACCCTTGAAAAACTGTTTTTT
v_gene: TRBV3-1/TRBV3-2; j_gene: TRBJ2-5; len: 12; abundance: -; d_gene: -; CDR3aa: CASSRAQETQYF; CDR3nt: TGTGCCAGCAGCCGGGCCCAAGAGACCCAGTACTTC
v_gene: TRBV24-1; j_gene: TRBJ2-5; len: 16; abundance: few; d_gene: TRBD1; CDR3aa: CATSDHGTGQEETQYF; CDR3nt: TGTGCCACCAGTGACCACGGGACAGGGCAAGAAGAGACCCAGTACTTC
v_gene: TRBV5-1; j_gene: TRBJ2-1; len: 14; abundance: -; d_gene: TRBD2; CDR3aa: CASQRETASNEQFF; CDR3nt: TGCGCCAGCCAGCGGGAGACGGCGTCCAATGAGCAGTTCTTC
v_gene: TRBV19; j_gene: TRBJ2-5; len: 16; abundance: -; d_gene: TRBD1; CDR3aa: CASSRWGQGAGETQYF; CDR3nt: TGTGCCAGTAGTAGGTGGGGACAGGGGGCAGGAGAGACCCAGTACTTC
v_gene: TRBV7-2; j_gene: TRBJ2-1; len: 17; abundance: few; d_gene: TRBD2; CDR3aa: CASSSTPLAGGYNEQFF; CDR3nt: TGTGCCAGCAGCTCCACCCCACTAGCGGGAGGCTACAATGAGCAGTTCTTC